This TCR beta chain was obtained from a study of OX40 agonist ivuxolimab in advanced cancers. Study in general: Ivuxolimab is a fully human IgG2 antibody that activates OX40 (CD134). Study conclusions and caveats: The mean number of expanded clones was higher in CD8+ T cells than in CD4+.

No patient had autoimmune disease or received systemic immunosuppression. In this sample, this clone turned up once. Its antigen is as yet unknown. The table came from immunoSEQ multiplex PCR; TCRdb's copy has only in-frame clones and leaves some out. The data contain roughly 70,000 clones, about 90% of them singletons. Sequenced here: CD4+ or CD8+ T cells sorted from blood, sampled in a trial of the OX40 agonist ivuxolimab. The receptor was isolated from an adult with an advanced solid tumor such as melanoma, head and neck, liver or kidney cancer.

This CDR3 reads CASSPRIPSNTEAFF. The DNA of the CDR3 is TGTGCCAGCTCACCACGGATACCTTCGAACACTGAAGCTTTCTTT. J is TRBJ1-1 and V is TRBV18; D gene unclear. Per germline, CDR1 KGHSH and CDR2 LQKENI. The CDR3 has 15 amino acids. The germline V and J ends were trimmed by 1 base and 1 base, with 10 bases remaining between them.